This TCR beta chain originates from a study of blood T cell repertoires in COVID-19. Study overall: The analysed material was cDNA or gDNA that came from T cells, B-cell-depleted T cells, or PBMCs.

Authors' methods: Amplified reference gene primers provided the basis for estimating nucleated cell counts. Some clones are missing from TCRdb's copy, which holds only in-frame ones; the method was immunoSEQ multiplex PCR. The DNA was the basis for D and trimming; V, J and clone size are from that table. The repertoire includes a few hundred thousand clones, more than 80% of them detected once, and about 6% sits in the top ten. The ends lost 8 bases at V and 1 base at J; junction bases unmatched: 10. The CDR3 sequence is 15 residues long. Germline V gene lookup returns CDR1 PRHDT and CDR2 FYEKMQ (reference sequence).

This clonotype was sampled from a woman aged 45-60 years with COVID-19, enrolled during active disease. The source material was peripheral blood. The chain combines TRBV13 with TRBJ2-7; TRBD2 matches at 8 bases. CDR3: CASQRGGAGSYEQYF. The CDR3 coding sequence is TGTGCCAGCCAACGGGGGGGGGCAGGTTCCTACGAGCAGTACTTC.